These T cell receptor beta chains were read from a single sample in a study of Ad26.COV2.S vaccination and SARS-CoV-2 variants. Here immunoSEQ multiplex PCR was the method, and the copy in TCRdb shows in-frame clones only, minus some. The sample has 180,000 or so clones, roughly 89% seen once; the top ten hold approximately 6%. This specimen was peripheral blood, taken after recovery from COVID-19. The origin of the receptors is a human donor who had recovered from COVID-19. Each CDR3 is given with its conserved first and last residue. A D gene is named only where the DNA matches it firmly. A clone size is listed for some rows: how often the clone was seen (once, few, many), or a class if it is expanded.

d_call	v_call	clone_size	j_call	cdr3_aa	cdr3_nt
NA	TRBV7-9	NA	TRBJ2-5	CASSLALDGGTQYF	TGTGCCAGCAGCTTAGCGCTAGATGGAGGGACCCAGTACTTC
NA	TRBV14	NA	TRBJ2-6	CASSQALRGPNVLTF	TGTGCCAGCAGCCAAGCCCTGCGGGGGCCCAACGTCCTGACTTTC
NA	TRBV12-3/TRBV12-4	few	TRBJ2-1	CASSLGDYNEQFF	TGTGCCAGCAGCCTGGGGGACTACAATGAGCAGTTCTTC
NA	TRBV10-3	NA	TRBJ2-5	CATSVQETQYF	TGTGCCACCAGCGTCCAAGAGACCCAGTACTTC
NA	TRBV18	NA	TRBJ1-4	CASSPQGPNEKLFF	TGTGCCAGCTCACCACAGGGGCCTAATGAAAAACTGTTTTTT
TRBD1	TRBV7-6	few	TRBJ1-2	CASSSPGTGYGYTF	TGTGCCAGCAGCTCGCCCGGGACAGGGTATGGCTACACCTTC
NA	TRBV30	once	TRBJ1-1	CAWGRLSEAFF	TGTGCCTGGGGACGACTATCTGAAGCTTTCTTT
NA	TRBV6-5	NA	TRBJ1-1	CASSSLNGGSTEAFF	TGTGCCAGCAGCTCTTTAAATGGGGGAAGCACTGAAGCTTTCTTT
TRBD2	TRBV12-5	NA	TRBJ2-3	CASGLVWAVTSGTTDTQYF	TGTGCTAGTGGTTTGGTATGGGCCGTGACTAGCGGAACCACAGATACGCAGTATTTT
NA	TRBV29-1	NA	TRBJ1-1	CSALSGGNTEAFF	TGCAGCGCCTTATCTGGGGGAAACACTGAAGCTTTCTTT
NA	TRBV5-6	NA	TRBJ1-6	CASSVRVYSYNSPLHF	TGTGCCAGCAGCGTCCGGGTTTACTCCTATAATTCACCCCTCCACTTT
NA	TRBV19	few	TRBJ1-5	CASSINGIYSNQPQHF	TGTGCCAGTAGTATAAACGGGATATATAGCAATCAGCCCCAGCATTTT
TRBD1	TRBV6-5	NA	TRBJ2-5	CASSSKRQGLGETQYF	TGTGCCAGCAGTTCCAAACGACAGGGTCTGGGAGAGACCCAGTACTTC
NA	TRBV11-2	NA	TRBJ2-4	CASSLDRGGQNIQYF	TGTGCCAGCAGCTTAGATCGCGGGGGCCAAAACATTCAGTACTTC
TRBD2	TRBV6-4	many	TRBJ2-2	CASSEIAGDTGELFF	TGTGCCAGCAGTGAAATAGCGGGAGACACCGGGGAGCTGTTTTTT
NA	TRBV7-3	NA	TRBJ2-2	CASSDRPTGELFF	TGTGCCAGCAGTGATCGTCCTACCGGGGAGCTGTTTTTT
TRBD1	TRBV4-1	NA	TRBJ2-5	CASSQHPGQAETQYF	TGCGCCAGCAGCCAACACCCCGGACAGGCTGAGACCCAGTACTTC
NA	TRBV7-2	NA	TRBJ2-3	CASSLEVGTQYF	TGTGCCAGCAGCTTAGAGGTCGGTACGCAGTATTTT
TRBD2	TRBV7-3	NA	TRBJ2-5	CASSQLGGETQYF	TGTGCCAGCAGCCAACTGGGGGGGGAGACCCAGTACTTC
NA	TRBV6-5	NA	TRBJ1-3	CASSYSSDSSGNTIYF	TGTGCCAGCAGTTACTCGTCGGACAGCTCTGGAAACACCATATATTTT
TRBD1	TRBV10-3	NA	TRBJ2-1	CAISEYDRGTDEQFF	TGTGCCATCAGTGAGTATGACAGGGGAACGGATGAGCAGTTCTTC
NA	TRBV19	NA	TRBJ1-3	CASTYGGGRSGNTIYF	TGTGCCAGTACCTATGGGGGGGGCCGTTCTGGAAACACCATATATTTT
NA	TRBV19	NA	TRBJ2-7	CASSIAGEQYF	TGTGCCAGTAGTATAGCGGGCGAGCAGTACTTC
NA	TRBV7-8	many	TRBJ2-7	CASSFGYGRGGYEQYF	TGTGCCAGCAGCTTCGGGTACGGGAGAGGGGGATACGAGCAGTACTTC
NA	TRBV7-2	NA	TRBJ2-5	CASSSYGPQETQYF	TGTGCCAGCAGCTCCTATGGGCCACAAGAGACCCAGTACTTC
TRBD1	TRBV7-9	few	TRBJ1-2	CASSGDRGYTF	TGTGCCAGCAGCGGGGACAGGGGCTACACCTTC
NA	TRBV7-4	NA	TRBJ2-7	CASGLSASYEQYF	TGTGCCAGCGGCCTAAGTGCCTCCTACGAGCAGTACTTC
NA	TRBV6-6	NA	TRBJ1-1	CASSYSKAGEAFF	TGTGCCAGCAGTTACTCAAAGGCAGGGGAAGCTTTCTTT
NA	TRBV6-5	NA	TRBJ1-1	CASNPWQFTEAFF	TGTGCCAGCAACCCATGGCAGTTCACTGAAGCTTTCTTT
NA	TRBV19	once	TRBJ1-5	CASKKGSQPQHF	TGTGCCAGTAAAAAGGGTTCTCAGCCCCAGCATTTT
NA	TRBV15	NA	TRBJ2-2	CATSRAPETGELFF	TGTGCCACCAGCAGAGCCCCCGAAACCGGGGAGCTGTTTTTT
NA	TRBV5-6	NA	TRBJ2-7	CASSLLQGTGQYF	TGTGCCAGCAGCTTGCTCCAGGGTACCGGGCAGTACTTC
NA	TRBV2	once	TRBJ2-7	CASKVQDEQYF	TGTGCCAGCAAGGTTCAGGACGAGCAGTACTTC
NA	TRBV6-1	NA	TRBJ2-3	CASSEHVGEVSTDTQYF	TGTGCCAGCAGTGAACATGTAGGGGAAGTTTCCACAGATACGCAGTATTTT
NA	TRBV18	NA	TRBJ1-1	CASSPTMNTEAFF	TGTGCCAGCTCACCAACGATGAACACTGAAGCTTTCTTT
NA	TRBV6-5	NA	TRBJ2-3	CASSYRAADTQYF	TGTGCCAGCAGTTACAGAGCGGCGGATACGCAGTATTTT
NA	TRBV20-1	few	TRBJ1-4	CSASRLGASEKLFF	TGCAGTGCTAGTAGGTTGGGGGCAAGTGAAAAACTGTTTTTT
TRBD1	TRBV18	NA	TRBJ1-1	CASSPSGQGMTEAFF	TGTGCCAGCTCACCATCGGGACAGGGCATGACTGAAGCTTTCTTT
TRBD1	TRBV9	few	TRBJ1-6	CASSLGQGAENSPLHF	TGTGCCAGCAGCTTGGGACAGGGGGCTGAAAATTCACCCCTCCACTTT
NA	TRBV7-3	NA	TRBJ2-1	CASSQNGLKRGNEQFF	TGTGCCAGCAGCCAGAATGGCCTCAAGAGGGGGAATGAGCAGTTCTTC
NA	TRBV29-1	once	TRBJ2-1	CSVVNGVRPHNEQFF	TGCAGCGTCGTCAATGGGGTTAGGCCTCACAATGAGCAGTTCTTC
NA	TRBV2	NA	TRBJ1-5	CASSRGVMGNQPQHF	TGTGCCAGCAGTAGGGGGGTCATGGGCAATCAGCCCCAGCATTTT
NA	TRBV7-3	NA	TRBJ1-1	CASSAGGLMNTEAFF	TGTGCCAGCAGCGCCGGCGGCCTCATGAACACTGAAGCTTTCTTT
NA	TRBV7-9	NA	TRBJ2-2	CASSPLLHREGELFF	TGTGCCAGCAGCCCCTTGCTCCACAGGGAAGGGGAGCTGTTTTTT
NA	TRBV5-6	NA	TRBJ2-5	CASSLLRSETQYF	TGTGCCAGCAGCTTGTTGCGTTCGGAGACCCAGTACTTC
NA	TRBV7-2	NA	TRBJ1-5	CASTDRGGSNQPQHF	TGTGCCAGCACCGATAGAGGGGGGAGCAATCAGCCCCAGCATTTT
TRBD2	TRBV10-3	NA	TRBJ2-1	CAISESGTSIYEQFF	TGTGCCATCAGTGAGTCCGGGACTAGTATATATGAGCAGTTCTTC
NA	TRBV11-2	NA	TRBJ2-7	CASSPIRDNPYEQYF	TGTGCCAGCAGTCCTATCCGGGACAACCCATACGAGCAGTACTTC
NA	TRBV9	NA	TRBJ1-1	CASSVAMKNTEAFF	TGTGCCAGCAGCGTGGCAATGAAGAACACTGAAGCTTTCTTT
TRBD2	TRBV25-1	few	TRBJ2-7	CASSETGLATNYEQYF	TGTGCCAGCAGTGAAACGGGACTAGCGACCAACTACGAGCAGTACTTC
TRBD2	TRBV12-3/TRBV12-4	once	TRBJ2-5	CASSLSGRETQYF	TGTGCCAGCAGTTTAAGCGGGAGAGAGACCCAGTACTTC
NA	TRBV29-1	NA	TRBJ2-2	CSTGTNTGELFF	TGCAGCACCGGGACCAACACCGGGGAGCTGTTTTTT
TRBD1	TRBV4-1	once	TRBJ1-1	CASRPQGENTEAFF	TGCGCCAGCAGGCCTCAGGGGGAGAACACTGAAGCTTTCTTT
NA	TRBV25-1	once	TRBJ2-5	CASSRSTAPLGETQYF	TGTGCCAGCAGTAGGAGCACAGCACCTTTGGGCGAGACCCAGTACTTC
TRBD1	TRBV19	once	TRBJ2-7	CASSPEDRPYEQYF	TGTGCCAGTAGCCCTGAGGACAGGCCCTACGAGCAGTACTTC
NA	TRBV6-5	NA	TRBJ2-7	CASSYSPGNLYEQYF	TGTGCCAGCAGTTACTCCCCGGGTAACTTATACGAGCAGTACTTC